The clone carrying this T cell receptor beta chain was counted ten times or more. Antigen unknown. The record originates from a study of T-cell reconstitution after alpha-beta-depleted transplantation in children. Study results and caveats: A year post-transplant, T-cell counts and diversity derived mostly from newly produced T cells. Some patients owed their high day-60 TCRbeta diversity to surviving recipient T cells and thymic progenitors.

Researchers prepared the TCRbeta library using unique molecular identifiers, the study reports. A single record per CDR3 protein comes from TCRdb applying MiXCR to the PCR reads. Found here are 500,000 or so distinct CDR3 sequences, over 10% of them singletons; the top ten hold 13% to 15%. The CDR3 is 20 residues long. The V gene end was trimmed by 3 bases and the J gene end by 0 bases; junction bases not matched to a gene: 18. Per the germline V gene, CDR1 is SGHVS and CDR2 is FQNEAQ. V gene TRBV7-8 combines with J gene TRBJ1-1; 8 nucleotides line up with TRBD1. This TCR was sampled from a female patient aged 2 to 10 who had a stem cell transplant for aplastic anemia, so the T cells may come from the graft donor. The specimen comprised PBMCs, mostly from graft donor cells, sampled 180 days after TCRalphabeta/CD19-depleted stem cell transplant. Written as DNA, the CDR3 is TGTGCCAGCAGCTTCCTCCCCCCCAGGGGGCCTCCAACGATGAACACTGAAGCTTTCTTT. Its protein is CASSFLPPRGPPTMNTEAFF.